A single sample is the source of the 16 T cell receptor beta chains below, sequenced in a study of shared clonotypes between healthy human individuals. Produced via immunoSEQ multiplex PCR; TCRdb's table is partial and in-frame only. The sample holds 450,000 to 700,000 clones; roughly 95% are singletons and the top ten take about 0.11%. Naive CD8 cells lacked CD45RO and underwent positive selection for CCR7, leaving out terminally differentiated effector memory CD45RA+ cells. The sequenced material came from naive CD8+ T cells sorted from blood. All receptors come from a young woman in good health.

This clone is a singleton in its sample. V usage is TRBV6-6 and J usage is TRBJ2-1; D gene ambiguous. Germline CDR1 MNHNY, CDR2 SVGAGI (reference sequence). Deletions cut 8 bases from V and 9 bases from J, with 8 bases between. The CDR3 sequence is 10 residues long. The CDR3 here is CASGYGEQFF. The CDR3 coding sequence is TGTGCCAGCGGGTATGGTGAGCAGTTCTTC.

CDR3 protein: CASSASSGSGTDTQYF. CDR3 DNA: TGTGCCAGCAGCGCGTCTAGCGGGAGCGGGACAGATACGCAGTATTTT. The chain uses TRBV9 and TRBJ2-3, with TRBD2 matching over 10 bases. Germline values: CDR1 SGDLS, CDR2 YYNGEE. There are 16 residues in the CDR3. V lost 3 bases and J lost 3; bases outside the gene matches: 7.

V and J are TRBV28 and TRBJ1-2, with TRBD1 identical over 7 bases. Germline CDR1 reads MDHEN; CDR2 reads SYDVKM. The CDR3 has 16 amino acids. With 1 base clipped from V and 5 bases from J, the junction kept 10 bases outside the gene matches. CDR3: CASSLSAGGFMYGYTF. The CDR3 DNA reads as TGTGCCAGCAGTTTATCAGCAGGGGGATTTATGTATGGCTACACCTTC.

The chain couples TRBV4-2 to TRBJ2-1; TRBD2 aligns across 9 bases. Trimming removed 0 bases from V and 1 base from J; junction bases left unmatched: 7. The CDR3 has 18 residues. CDR1 and CDR2 (germline): LGHNA, YNFKEQ. The CDR3 bases are TGTGCCAGCAGCCAAGACGGGTCGCGGGAGGGGTCCTACAATGAGCAGTTCTTC. Amino acid sequence: CASSQDGSREGSYNEQFF.

This clone was counted once. This chain uses TRBV29-1 with TRBJ1-1; tentative D call: TRBD1 (6 bases). The germline V gene has CDR1 SQVTM and CDR2 ANQGSEA. The CDR3 has 14 amino acids. V was cut by 1 base and J by 4 bases, with 13 bases left in between. The CDR3 coding sequence is TGCAGCGTTGAAGGTGAACAGGGCCCCACTGAAGCTTTCTTT. Translated: CSVEGEQGPTEAFF. Filled out from reference TRBV29-1 and TRBJ1-1, the complete variable domain reads SAVISQKPSRDICQRGTSLTIQCQVDSQVTMMFWYRQQPGQSLTLIATANQGSEATYESGFVIDKFPISRPNLTFSTLTVSNMSPEDSSIYLCSVEGEQGPTEAFFGQGTRLTVV.

The chain couples TRBV4-1 to TRBJ1-2; weak D call: TRBD1 (5 bases). The CDR3 has 15 amino acids. CDR1 and CDR2 (germline): MGHRA, YSYEKL. With 4 bases removed from V and 4 bases from J, the gap between germline ends came to 16 bases. The CDR3 here is CASSREHATVYGYTF. CDR3 nucleotide sequence: TGCGCCAGCAGCCGAGAGCACGCGACAGTCTATGGCTACACCTTC.

Only one count was recorded for this clone. This chain links TRBV5-5 with TRBJ2-7; 11 bases line up with TRBD2. Germline V gene sequence: CDR1 SGHKS, CDR2 YYEKEE (reference sequence). The ends lost 5 bases at V and 4 bases at J; junction bases unmatched: 8. This CDR3 has 15 amino acids. The CDR3: CASSYTRLAGYEQYF. In DNA, the CDR3 is TGTGCCAGCAGTTATACAAGACTAGCGGGGTACGAGCAGTACTTC.

J is TRBJ2-1 and V is TRBV27; TRBD1 matches at 8 bases. The ends lost 5 bases at V and 0 bases at J; junction bases unmatched: 3. This CDR3 contains 15 residues. Germline V gives CDR1 MNHEY, CDR2 SMNVEV (reference sequence). CDR3 sequence (DNA): TGTGCCAGCAGTGTCGACAGGGGCTCCTACAATGAGCAGTTCTTC. The encoded protein is CASSVDRGSYNEQFF.

This clone was seen just once. The CDR3 nucleotides read TGTGCCAGCACCCCACAGGGGGAGCTTAGCAATCAGCCCCAGCATTTT. Protein: CASTPQGELSNQPQHF. The V call is TRBV28, the J call TRBJ1-5; 8 nucleotides match TRBD1. There are 16 residues in the CDR3. V was clipped by 7 bases and J by 0 bases; unmatched bases: 8. Germline CDR1 and CDR2: MDHEN and SYDVKM.

The gene calls are TRBV6-1 and TRBJ2-2, with TRBD2 as a possible D gene (5 bases). V shed 1 base and J shed 3 bases, with 12 bases lying between them. The CDR3 has 16 amino acids. Germline V gene sequence: CDR1 MNHNS, CDR2 SASEGT. CDR3 residues: CASSEDRELDTGELFF. The CDR3 DNA sequence: TGTGCCAGCAGTGAAGATCGGGAACTTGACACCGGGGAGCTGTTTTTT.

V is TRBV13 and J is TRBJ1-5; 9 nucleotides line up with TRBD1. Germline-derived CDR1 and CDR2 are PRHDT and FYEKMQ (reference sequence). The CDR3 consists of 17 residues. V lost 0 bases to trimming and J lost 7 bases; unmatched junction nucleotides: 10. The DNA of the CDR3 is TGTGCCAGCAGCTTAGGCCATGATCGGACAGGGGAACAGCCCCAGCATTTT. The encoded protein is CASSLGHDRTGEQPQHF.

The CDR3 region is CASSPTGYEQYF. CDR3 DNA sequence: TGTGCCAGCAGCCCCACCGGTTACGAGCAGTACTTC. V usage is TRBV9 and J usage is TRBJ2-7; D remains ambiguous. This CDR3 comprises 12 residues. Trimming removed 4 bases from V and 4 bases from J, with 9 bases in between. Germline CDR1 reads SGDLS; CDR2 reads YYNGEE. The variable domain in full, completed from reference TRBV9 and TRBJ2-7, reads DSGVTQTPKHLITATGQRVTLRCSPRSGDLSVYWYQQSLDQGLQFLIQYYNGEERAKGNILERFSAQQFPDLHSELNLSSLELGDSALYFCASSPTGYEQYFGPGTRLTVT.

CDR3 region: CASRPAWSSSYEQYF. The DNA of the CDR3 is TGTGCCAGCAGACCTGCGTGGTCCAGCTCCTACGAGCAGTACTTC. The rearrangement joins TRBV28 to TRBJ2-7; D gene ambiguous. Between the trimmed V and J ends, which lost 6 bases and 0 bases, there was a span of 15 bases. Looked up from germline, CDR1 is MDHEN and CDR2 is SYDVKM. This CDR3 comprises 15 residues. The full variable domain, with the rest looked up from reference TRBV28 and TRBJ2-7, is DVKVTQSSRYLVKRTGEKVFLECVQDMDHENMFWYRQDPGLGLRLIYFSYDVKMKEKGDIPEGYSVSREKKERFSLILESASTNQTSMYLCASRPAWSSSYEQYFGPGTRLTVT.

J is TRBJ2-5 and V is TRBV5-8; TRBD2 agrees at 10 bases. The J segment lost 5 bases and the V segment lost 0 bases, leaving 4 bases of the junction unmatched. Germline V gene lookup returns CDR1 SGHTS and CDR2 YDEGEE. There are 15 residues in the CDR3. The CDR3 region has the DNA TGTGCCAGCAGCTTGGTAGCGGGAGGCCGGGAGACCCAGTACTTC. Translated: CASSLVAGGRETQYF. Looking up the rest from reference TRBV5-8 and TRBJ2-5 gives the full variable domain: EAGVTQSPTHLIKTRGQQATLRCSPISGHTSVYWYQQALGLGLQFLLWYDEGEERNRGNFPPRFSGRQFPNYSSELNVNALELEDSALYLCASSLVAGGRETQYFGPGTRLLVL.

The V call is TRBV4-1, the J call TRBJ2-1; D might be TRBD1 (6 bases). From germline, CDR1 is MGHRA and CDR2 YSYEKL. With 4 bases removed from V and 7 bases from J, the gap between germline ends came to 8 bases. This CDR3 has 12 residues. CDR3 sequence reads: CASSLQGNEQFF. CDR3 in DNA: TGCGCCAGCAGCCTTCAGGGGAATGAGCAGTTCTTC.

The chain is built from TRBV13 and TRBJ2-5; 9 positions agree with TRBD1. CDR3 length: 16 amino acids. Per germline, CDR1 PRHDT and CDR2 FYEKMQ (reference sequence). With 2 bases clipped from V and 5 bases from J, the junction kept 9 bases outside the gene matches. The CDR3 reads CASSLRKDRGWETQYF. The CDR3 bases are TGTGCCAGCAGCTTAAGGAAGGACAGGGGCTGGGAGACCCAGTACTTC. Drawing the rest from reference TRBV13 and TRBJ2-5, the complete variable domain is AAGVIQSPRHLIKEKRETATLKCYPIPRHDTVYWYQQGPGQDPQFLISFYEKMQSDKGSIPDRFSAQQFSDYHSELNMSSLELGDSALYFCASSLRKDRGWETQYFGPGTRLLVL.